This T cell receptor (beta chain) originates from a study of T cells after yellow fever vaccination. The CDR3 sequence is 16 residues long. Trimming took off 4 bases at V and 1 base at J, with 15 bases between the two ends. CDR1 is SGHRS and CDR2 is YFSETQ in the germline V gene. Findings and limits, study-wide: Reappearance after the booster was seen for most primary-vaccination clones, at 96% CD4 and about 90% CD8. Although the secondary response was weaker, it peaked faster, at day 5 versus 15.

MiXCR, run by TCRdb on the 5' RACE reads, gives a single entry per CDR3 protein. The sample consists of some 320,000 distinct CDR3 sequences, about 8.7% of them appearing once. Details on this clonotype: Its antigen is not identified.

J is TRBJ1-3 and V is TRBV5-1, with TRBD1 as a possible D gene (5 bases). This TCR derives from a man between 18 and 29 years old who received the YFV17D yellow fever vaccine. The source material was PBMCs, sampled on the day of the first yellow fever vaccination. The CDR3: CASSASGIESGNTIYF. Written as DNA, the CDR3 is TGCGCCAGCAGCGCCTCAGGGATTGAGTCTGGAAACACCATATATTTT.